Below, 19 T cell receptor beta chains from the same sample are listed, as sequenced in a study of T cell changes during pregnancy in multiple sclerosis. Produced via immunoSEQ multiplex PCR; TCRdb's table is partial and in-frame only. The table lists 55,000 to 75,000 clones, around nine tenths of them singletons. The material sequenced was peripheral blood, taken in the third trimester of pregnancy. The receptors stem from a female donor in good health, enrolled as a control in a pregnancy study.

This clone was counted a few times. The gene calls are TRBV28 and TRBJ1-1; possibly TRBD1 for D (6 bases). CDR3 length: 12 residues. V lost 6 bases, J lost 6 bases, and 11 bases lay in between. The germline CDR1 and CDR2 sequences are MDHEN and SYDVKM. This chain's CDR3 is CASSLRQAEAFF. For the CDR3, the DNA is TGTGCCAGCAGCCTACGACAGGCTGAAGCTTTCTTT. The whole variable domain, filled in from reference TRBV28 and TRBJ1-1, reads DVKVTQSSRYLVKRTGEKVFLECVQDMDHENMFWYRQDPGLGLRLIYFSYDVKMKEKGDIPEGYSVSREKKERFSLILESASTNQTSMYLCASSLRQAEAFFGQGTRLTVV.

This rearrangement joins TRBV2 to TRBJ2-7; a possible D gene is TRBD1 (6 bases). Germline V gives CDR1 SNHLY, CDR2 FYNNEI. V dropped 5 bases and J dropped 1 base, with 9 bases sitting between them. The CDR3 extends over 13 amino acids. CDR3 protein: CASSWTVSYEQYF. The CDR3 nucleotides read TGTGCCAGCAGTTGGACAGTTTCCTACGAGCAGTACTTC.

The CDR3 reads CASSPQGARGGSYNEQFF. In nucleotides, the CDR3 is TGTGCCAGCAGCCCCCAGGGGGCAAGGGGGGGCTCCTACAATGAGCAGTTCTTC. The rearrangement uses TRBV5-6 and TRBJ2-1; possibly TRBD1 for D (8 bases). Germline loops: CDR1 SGHDT, CDR2 YYEEEE. Trimming took 4 bases from V and 0 from J, leaving 20 bases between them. This CDR3 region has 18 residues.

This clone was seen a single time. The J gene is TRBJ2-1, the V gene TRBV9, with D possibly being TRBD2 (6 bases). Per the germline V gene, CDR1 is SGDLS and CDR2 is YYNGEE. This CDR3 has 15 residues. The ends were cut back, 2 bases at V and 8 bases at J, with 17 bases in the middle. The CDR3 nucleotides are TGTGCCAGCAGCGTCGTCGGGACTCCATACGATGAGCAGTTCTTC. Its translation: CASSVVGTPYDEQFF.

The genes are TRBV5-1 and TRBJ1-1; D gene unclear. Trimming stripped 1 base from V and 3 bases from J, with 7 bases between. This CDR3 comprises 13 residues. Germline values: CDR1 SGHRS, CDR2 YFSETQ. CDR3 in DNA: TGCGCCAGCAGCTTGACGGGTGACACTGAAGCTTTCTTT. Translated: CASSLTGDTEAFF.

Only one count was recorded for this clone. Here the CDR3 DNA reads TGTGCCAGTAGTATGTCGGGGGGACTAGCGGGGGCAGTCTACGAGCAGTACTTC. Protein sequence: CASSMSGGLAGAVYEQYF. J is TRBJ2-7 and V is TRBV19; TRBD2 matches 14 bases. J lost 3 bases, V lost 3 bases, and 10 bases had no gene match. There are 18 residues in the CDR3. Germline CDR1 LNHDA, CDR2 SQIVND (reference sequence). Based on the CDR3 plus reference TRBV19 and TRBJ2-7, the full variable domain is DGGITQSPKYLFRKEGQNVTLSCEQNLNHDAMYWYRQDPGQGLRLIYYSQIVNDFQKGDIAEGYSVSREKKESFPLTVTSAQKNPTAFYLCASSMSGGLAGAVYEQYFGPGTRLTVT.

The CDR3 loop is CASTSRGFQETQYF. The CDR3 DNA sequence: TGTGCCAGCACCTCAAGGGGGTTCCAAGAGACCCAGTACTTC. The chain uses TRBV27 and TRBJ2-5; TRBD1 is a possible D gene (6 bases). Germline CDR1 reads MNHEY; CDR2 reads SMNVEV (reference sequence). The CDR3 extends over 14 amino acids. V gave up 7 bases and J gave up 1 base, with 13 bases separating them.

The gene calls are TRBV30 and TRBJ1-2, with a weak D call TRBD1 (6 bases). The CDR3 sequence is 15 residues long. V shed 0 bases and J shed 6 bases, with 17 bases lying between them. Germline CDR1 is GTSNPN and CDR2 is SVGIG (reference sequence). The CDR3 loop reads CAWSVRSGGGDGYTF. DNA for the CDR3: TGTGCCTGGAGTGTACGGTCTGGGGGCGGTGATGGCTACACCTTC.

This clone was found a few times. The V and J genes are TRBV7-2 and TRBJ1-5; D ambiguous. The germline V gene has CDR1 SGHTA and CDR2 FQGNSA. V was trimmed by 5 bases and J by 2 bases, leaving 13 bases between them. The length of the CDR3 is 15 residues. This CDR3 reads CASSETSIRNQPQHF. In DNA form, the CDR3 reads TGTGCCAGCAGCGAAACAAGTATCCGCAATCAGCCCCAGCATTTT.

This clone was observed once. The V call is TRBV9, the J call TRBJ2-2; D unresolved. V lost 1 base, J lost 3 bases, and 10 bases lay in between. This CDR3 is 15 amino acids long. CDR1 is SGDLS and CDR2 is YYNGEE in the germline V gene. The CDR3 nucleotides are TGTGCCAGCAGCGTAAATTCACAGTACACCGGGGAGCTGTTTTTT. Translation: CASSVNSQYTGELFF.

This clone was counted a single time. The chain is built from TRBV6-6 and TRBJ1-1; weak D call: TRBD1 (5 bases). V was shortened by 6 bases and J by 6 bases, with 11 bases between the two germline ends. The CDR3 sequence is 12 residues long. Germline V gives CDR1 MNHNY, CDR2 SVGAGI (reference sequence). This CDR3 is CASSPRESEAFF. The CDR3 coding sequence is TGTGCCAGCAGCCCCAGGGAATCTGAAGCTTTCTTT.

CDR3 nucleotides: TGTGCCAGCAGCCGTCTTGGAACAGGGCTTGACTATGGCTACACCTTC. This sequence encodes CASSRLGTGLDYGYTF. The rearrangement joins TRBV5-5 to TRBJ1-2, with D possibly being TRBD1 (6 bases). The V gene lost 4 bases and the J gene lost 3 bases, with 19 bases spanning the gap. The germline gives CDR1 SGHKS, CDR2 YYEKEE (reference sequence). The length of the CDR3 is 16 residues.

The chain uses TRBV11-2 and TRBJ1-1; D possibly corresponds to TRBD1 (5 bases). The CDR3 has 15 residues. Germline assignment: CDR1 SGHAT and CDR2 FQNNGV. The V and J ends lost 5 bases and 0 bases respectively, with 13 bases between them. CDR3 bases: TGTGCCAGCAGCCCCTGGGGGGGGATGAACACTGAAGCTTTCTTT. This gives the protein CASSPWGGMNTEAFF.

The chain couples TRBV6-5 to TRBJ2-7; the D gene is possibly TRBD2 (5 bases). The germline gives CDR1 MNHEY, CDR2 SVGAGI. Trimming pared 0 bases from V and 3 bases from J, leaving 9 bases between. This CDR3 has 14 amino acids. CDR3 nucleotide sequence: TGTGCCAGCAGTTACTCGGTAGAGGGCTACGAGCAGTACTTC. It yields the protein CASSYSVEGYEQYF.

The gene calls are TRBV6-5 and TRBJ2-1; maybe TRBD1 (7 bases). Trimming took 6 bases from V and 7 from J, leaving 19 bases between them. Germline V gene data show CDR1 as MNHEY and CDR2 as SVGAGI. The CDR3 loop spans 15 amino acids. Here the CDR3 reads CASSPYQGGYNEQFF. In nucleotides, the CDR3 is TGTGCCAGCAGCCCATACCAGGGGGGCTATAATGAGCAGTTCTTC.

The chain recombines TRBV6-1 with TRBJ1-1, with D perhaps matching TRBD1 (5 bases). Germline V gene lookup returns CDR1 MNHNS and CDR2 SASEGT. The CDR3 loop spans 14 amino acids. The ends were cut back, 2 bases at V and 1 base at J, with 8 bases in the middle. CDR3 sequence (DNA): TGTGCCAGCAGTGAACTCAGGGCGAACACTGAAGCTTTCTTT. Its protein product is CASSELRANTEAFF.

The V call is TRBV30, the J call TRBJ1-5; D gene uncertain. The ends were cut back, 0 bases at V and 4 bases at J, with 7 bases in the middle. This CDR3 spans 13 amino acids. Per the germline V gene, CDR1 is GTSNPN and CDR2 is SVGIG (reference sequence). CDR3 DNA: TGTGCCTGGAGTGTCGACATAAATCAGCCCCAGCATTTT. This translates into CAWSVDINQPQHF.

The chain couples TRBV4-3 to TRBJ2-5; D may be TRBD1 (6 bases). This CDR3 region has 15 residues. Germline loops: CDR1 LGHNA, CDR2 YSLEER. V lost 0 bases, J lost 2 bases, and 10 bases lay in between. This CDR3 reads CASSQEDSLQETQYF. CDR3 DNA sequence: TGCGCCAGCAGCCAAGAGGACAGCCTACAAGAGACCCAGTACTTC.

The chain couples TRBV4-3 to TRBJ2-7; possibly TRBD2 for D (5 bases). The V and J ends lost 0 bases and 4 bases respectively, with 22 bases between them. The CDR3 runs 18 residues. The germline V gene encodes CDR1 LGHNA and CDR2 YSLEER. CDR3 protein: CASSQEIVVGESEYEQYF. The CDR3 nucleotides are TGCGCCAGCAGCCAAGAGATTGTGGTCGGGGAAAGTGAATACGAGCAGTACTTC.